This passage covers 4 T cell receptor beta chains from one sample sequenced in a study of somatic mutations in cytotoxic T cells in rheumatoid arthritis. This table comes from immunoSEQ multiplex PCR, and its TCRdb copy is limited to in-frame clones, with some not included. This table has approximately 18,000 clones, about 90% appearing once. The sample consisted of CD8+ T cells sorted from blood. These receptors came from a man aged 35-49 years in good health.

The chain is built from TRBV7-9 and TRBJ2-1; TRBD2 might be the D (5 bases). V dropped 5 bases and J dropped 0 bases, with 14 bases sitting between them. The CDR3 covers 16 residues. In germline, CDR1 is SEHNR, CDR2 FQNEAQ (reference sequence). CDR3 protein: CASSPPGSLSYNEQFF. Here the CDR3 DNA reads TGTGCCAGCAGCCCACCTGGGAGTCTCTCCTACAATGAGCAGTTCTTC.

The chain links TRBV2 to TRBJ2-5, with D possibly TRBD2 on 5 matching bases. The DNA end is a closer match to TRBJ2-7, so the J assignment may be wrong. CDR3 size: 11 residues. The germline CDR1 and CDR2 sequences are SNHLY and FYNNEI. The CDR3 DNA reads as TGTGCCAGCACGGGGAAATACGAGCAGTACTTC. Its protein product is CASTGKYEQYF.

The chain recombines TRBV10-1 with TRBJ1-1; the match to TRBD1 covers 7 bases. The CDR3 contains 17 residues. The junction had 9 bases not matched to a gene; V was cut back by 1 base and J by 1 base. Looked up from germline, CDR1 is WNHNN and CDR2 is SYGVQD (reference sequence). The CDR3 region is CASSEYPRTGPNTEAFF. Written as DNA, the CDR3 is TGCGCCAGCAGTGAGTACCCCCGGACAGGACCGAACACTGAAGCTTTCTTT.

This chain joins TRBV27 and TRBJ2-7; D possibly corresponds to TRBD2 (5 bases). The CDR3 loop spans 13 amino acids. Trimming pared 2 bases from V and 5 bases from J, leaving 10 bases between. The germline CDR1 and CDR2 sequences are MNHEY and SMNVEV (reference sequence). The CDR3 sequence is CASSLGLSDEQYF. The CDR3 DNA reads TGTGCCAGCAGTTTAGGACTTAGCGACGAGCAGTACTTC.